Shown below are 27 T cell receptor beta chains from a single sample sequenced in a study of OX40 agonist ivuxolimab in advanced cancers. Generated by immunoSEQ multiplex PCR, the TCRdb table keeps only in-frame clones and is missing some. The data contain around 55,000 clones, 77% of them seen just once; the ten biggest clones take up about 6%. The sample was CD4+ or CD8+ T cells sorted from blood, taken in a trial of the OX40 agonist ivuxolimab. Receptors originate from an adult with an advanced solid tumor such as melanoma, head and neck, liver or kidney cancer.

The chain carries TRBV19 and TRBJ1-5, with TRBD1 matching 7 bases. The V gene end was trimmed by 6 bases and the J gene end by 7 bases; junction bases not matched to a gene: 6. Germline values: CDR1 LNHDA, CDR2 SQIVND (reference sequence). CDR3 length: 13 residues. CDR3 region: CASRPQGLQPQHF. The DNA for the CDR3 is TGTGCCAGTAGGCCACAGGGGTTACAGCCCCAGCATTTT.

V and J are TRBV5-1 and TRBJ2-7, with unresolved D. Germline lookup yields CDR1 SGHRS and CDR2 YFSETQ. The CDR3 loop spans 14 amino acids. Trimming took off 0 bases at V and 5 bases at J, with 12 bases between the two ends. The CDR3 DNA reads TGCGCCAGCAGCTTGGCCGGTGGGGTCCACGAGCAGTACTTC. This sequence encodes CASSLAGGVHEQYF.

This rearrangement joins TRBV25-1 to TRBJ2-2; D is perhaps TRBD1 or TRBD2 (5 bases each). Germline CDR1 reads MGHDK; CDR2 reads SYGVNS. This CDR3 is 13 amino acids long. Trimming removed 6 bases from V and 4 bases from J, with 9 bases in between. This CDR3 reads CASRSGTTGELFF. The CDR3 nucleotides are TGTGCCAGCAGATCTGGGACCACCGGGGAGCTGTTTTTT.

This chain connects TRBV19 to TRBJ2-3; 8 bases align to TRBD1. V shed 5 bases, J shed 2 bases, and the junction held 6 bases outside the gene matches. This CDR3 is 15 amino acids long. Germline CDR1 and CDR2: LNHDA and SQIVND (reference sequence). The CDR3 sequence is CASSARQGSTDTQYF. CDR3 bases: TGTGCCAGTAGTGCCCGACAGGGGTCCACAGATACGCAGTATTTT.

The chain is built from TRBV27 and TRBJ1-2; D unclear. The CDR3 totals 13 residues. The V gene lost 2 bases and the J gene lost 4 bases, with 8 bases spanning the gap. Per the germline V gene, CDR1 is MNHEY and CDR2 is SMNVEV (reference sequence). DNA for the CDR3: TGTGCCAGCAGTTTAGGACTCCGCTATGGCTACACCTTC. Translation: CASSLGLRYGYTF.

This clone is termed medium-sized. The genes are TRBV14 and TRBJ1-2; D gene unclear. The CDR3 extends over 15 amino acids. CDR1 is SGHDN and CDR2 is FVKESK in the germline V gene. Trimming took 1 base from V and 4 from J, leaving 13 bases between them. The CDR3 protein is CASSQVEGWSYGYTF. DNA for the CDR3: TGTGCCAGCAGCCAAGTGGAGGGTTGGAGCTATGGCTACACCTTC. The entire variable domain, with the rest obtained from reference TRBV14 and TRBJ1-2, is as follows: EAGVTQFPSHSVIEKGQTVTLRCDPISGHDNLYWYRRVMGKEIKFLLHFVKESKQDESGMPNNRFLAERTGGTYSTLKVQPAELEDSGVYFCASSQVEGWSYGYTFGSGTRLTVV.

The rearrangement joins TRBV28 to TRBJ2-5, with D perhaps assigned TRBD1 or TRBD2 (6 bases each). Trimming left V 2 bases short and J 5 bases short, with 12 bases between. This CDR3 has 14 amino acids. Germline CDR1 reads MDHEN; CDR2 reads SYDVKM. The CDR3 DNA reads TGTGCCAGCAGTTTACCGCGAGGGGGGGAGACCCAGTACTTC. This sequence encodes CASSLPRGGETQYF.

The chain has TRBV15 and TRBJ2-1, with 7 bases identical to TRBD1. Per germline, CDR1 LNHNV and CDR2 YYDKDF (reference sequence). The CDR3 runs 16 residues. The V segment lost 2 bases and the J segment 4 bases; nucleotides outside the gene matches: 8. CDR3 in DNA: TGTGCCACCAGCAGAAACCCGGGACAGCTTTACAATGAGCAGTTCTTC. As protein: CATSRNPGQLYNEQFF.

The chain recombines TRBV5-1 with TRBJ2-3, with 7 bases matching TRBD2. The CDR3 covers 16 residues. Germline CDR1 is SGHRS and CDR2 is YFSETQ. Trimming cost V 0 bases and J 0 bases; bases outside gene matches: 4. CDR3 residues: CASSLVSSGSTDTQYF. The CDR3 nucleotides are TGCGCCAGCAGCTTGGTTTCTAGCGGAAGCACAGATACGCAGTATTTT.

CDR3 amino acids: CASSGPRGWGYTF. DNA of the CDR3: TGTGCCAGCAGCGGTCCTCGGGGCTGGGGCTACACCTTC. V gene TRBV6-1 combines with J gene TRBJ1-2; D perhaps matches TRBD1 (5 bases). CDR1 MNHNS and CDR2 SASEGT come from the germline V gene. This CDR3 contains 13 residues. V shed 6 bases and J shed 8 bases, with 16 bases lying between them.

The V gene is TRBV6-5, the J gene TRBJ2-5, with 7 positions matching TRBD1. The germline CDR1 and CDR2 sequences are MNHEY and SVGAGI. CDR3 length: 14 residues. With 5 bases clipped from V and 5 bases from J, the junction kept 8 bases outside the gene matches. The CDR3: CASSRKTGRETQYF. DNA of the CDR3: TGTGCCAGCAGTCGTAAGACAGGGCGGGAGACCCAGTACTTC.

The chain uses TRBV6-5 and TRBJ2-7, with D possibly TRBD2 on 6 matching bases. V was trimmed by 8 bases and J by 6 bases, leaving 11 bases between them. CDR3 length: 11 residues. The V gene's germline CDR1 is MNHEY and CDR2 SVGAGI. The CDR3 region is CASRDSVEQYF. The CDR3 DNA follows: TGTGCCAGCCGGGACTCCGTCGAGCAGTACTTC.

This clone was counted many times. The chain uses TRBV6-1 and TRBJ1-2; 12 bases agree with TRBD1. V shed 5 bases, J shed 5 bases, and the junction held 3 bases outside the gene matches. This CDR3 region has 14 residues. Looked up from germline, CDR1 is MNHNS and CDR2 is SASEGT. The CDR3 bases are TGTGCCAGCAGTACGGGACAGGGGGCGTATGGCTACACCTTC. Its translation is CASSTGQGAYGYTF.

V is TRBV19 and J is TRBJ1-5; TRBD1 might be the D (6 bases). The V end lost 6 bases, the J end lost 12 bases, and 15 bases lay between the germline ends. The CDR3 is 12 residues long. Germline V gene sequence: CDR1 LNHDA, CDR2 SQIVND (reference sequence). The CDR3 coding sequence is TGTGCCAGTAGCCGTAACAGGGAACACCAGCATTTT. Protein sequence: CASSRNREHQHF.

This clone is deemed medium-sized. The V gene is TRBV5-1, the J gene TRBJ2-2, with no clear D. CDR3 length: 16 amino acids. Trimming cost V 0 bases and J 2 bases, with 11 bases left between them. Germline values: CDR1 SGHRS, CDR2 YFSETQ. CDR3 residues: CASSLGWLDNTGELFF. The CDR3 DNA is TGCGCCAGCAGCTTGGGGTGGCTAGATAACACCGGGGAGCTGTTTTTT.

The rearrangement links TRBV7-2 to TRBJ1-1; D call uncertain. The V and J ends lost 1 base and 0 bases respectively, with 9 bases between them. Germline V lookup: CDR1 SGHTA, CDR2 FQGNSA. The CDR3 runs 15 residues. CDR3 nucleotides: TGTGCCAGCAGCTTAGGTCCGGCGTTGAACACTGAAGCTTTCTTT. Protein sequence: CASSLGPALNTEAFF.

This chain links TRBV27 with TRBJ1-2; D is possibly TRBD1 (6 bases). The CDR3 contains 14 residues. Trimming stripped 6 bases from V and 2 bases from J, with 13 bases between. The germline V gene has CDR1 MNHEY and CDR2 SMNVEV (reference sequence). In DNA form, the CDR3 reads TGTGCCAGCAGCTGGGCAAGGGGGAACTATGGCTACACCTTC. It is translated as CASSWARGNYGYTF.

This clone came up a few times. V and J are TRBV7-7 and TRBJ2-5, with 10 bases identical to TRBD1. The CDR3 length is 15 residues. With 4 bases clipped from V and 1 base from J, the junction kept 3 bases outside the gene matches. Germline lookup yields CDR1 SSHAT and CDR2 FNYEAQ (reference sequence). The CDR3 region has the DNA TGTGCCAGCAGCTCGGGACAGGGGACCCAAGAGACCCAGTACTTC. Translating gives CASSSGQGTQETQYF.

The V and J genes are TRBV10-2 and TRBJ1-2, with TRBD1 matching 10 bases. Germline CDR1 WSHSY, CDR2 SAAADI. V shed 1 base, J shed 4 bases, and the junction held 0 bases outside the gene matches. CDR3 size: 14 residues. The CDR3: CASSEWTGGYGYTF. CDR3 sequence (DNA): TGCGCCAGCAGTGAGTGGACAGGGGGCTATGGCTACACCTTC.

CDR3 protein: CASRGQPWPDTQYF. CDR3 bases: TGTGCCAGCAGGGGACAGCCATGGCCAGATACGCAGTATTTT. This chain joins TRBV11-2 and TRBJ2-3; 7 bases map to TRBD1. This CDR3 is built from 14 residues. With 6 bases clipped from V and 4 bases from J, the junction kept 7 bases outside the gene matches. Germline V lookup: CDR1 SGHAT, CDR2 FQNNGV.

The V and J genes are TRBV5-5 and TRBJ1-2, with TRBD1 matching 8 bases. The ends lost 0 bases at V and 8 bases at J; junction bases unmatched: 6. Germline assignment: CDR1 SGHKS and CDR2 YYEKEE (reference sequence). CDR3 length equals 14 residues. This CDR3 is CASSLASAGGGYTF. Written as DNA, the CDR3 is TGTGCCAGCAGCTTGGCATCGGCAGGGGGCGGCTACACCTTC.

The V gene is TRBV18, the J gene TRBJ2-3; D remains unclear. The CDR3 has 14 amino acids. The germline gives CDR1 KGHSH, CDR2 LQKENI. V lost 3 bases to trimming and J lost 1 base, with 8 bases between them. CDR3 sequence (DNA): TGTGCCAGCTCACCTCAGGACGGCACAGATACGCAGTATTTT. This codes for CASSPQDGTDTQYF.

The rearrangement joins TRBV4-3 to TRBJ2-1; tentatively, D is TRBD2 (6 bases). The germline CDR1 and CDR2 sequences are LGHNA and YSLEER. The CDR3 is 14 amino acids. Deletions cut 3 bases from V and 3 bases from J, with 9 bases between. CDR3 nucleotides: TGCGCCAGCAGCCAGGCGGAGGGCTACAATGAGCAGTTCTTC. Its translation: CASSQAEGYNEQFF.

This clone was detected only once. The rearrangement links TRBV18 to TRBJ2-7; no reliable D call. The CDR3 consists of 14 residues. From germline, CDR1 is KGHSH and CDR2 LQKENI. Trimming removed 4 bases at V and 3 bases at J, with 13 bases between. The CDR3 spells CASSLAGSIYEQYF. The CDR3 DNA is TGTGCCAGCTCACTTGCCGGGTCCATCTACGAGCAGTACTTC.

The chain recombines TRBV30 with TRBJ2-3, with 11 bases fitting TRBD2. Per the germline V gene, CDR1 is GTSNPN and CDR2 is SVGIG (reference sequence). Trimming took 2 bases from V and 1 from J; bases not matched to a gene: 5. The CDR3 has 16 amino acids. CDR3 coding DNA: TGTGCCTGGAGTTCCCTACTAGCGGGGGGCACAGATACGCAGTATTTT. It specifies CAWSSLLAGGTDTQYF.

This chain connects TRBV5-1 to TRBJ2-2, with TRBD1 matching over 11 bases. CDR1 SGHRS and CDR2 YFSETQ come from the germline V gene. Losses at the gene ends were 7 bases for V and 6 bases for J; bases not matched to a gene: 8. This CDR3 contains 15 residues. CDR3 residues: CASQRTGGASGELFF. The CDR3 region has the DNA TGCGCCAGCCAACGGACAGGGGGCGCCTCCGGGGAGCTGTTTTTT.

This clone came up a few times. The CDR3 DNA is TGCAGCGTTGGCCCTCTGGGGGAAACTAATGAAAAACTGTTTTTT. Translating gives CSVGPLGETNEKLFF. The chain recombines TRBV29-1 with TRBJ1-4, with a weak D call TRBD1 (5 bases). Germline lookup yields CDR1 SQVTM and CDR2 ANQGSEA. Trimming stripped 4 bases from V and 1 base from J, with 13 bases between. This CDR3 has 15 residues.